This T cell receptor beta chain was sequenced for a study of radiation and T cells in renal cell carcinoma. This clone was found once. No antigen is known for it. TCRdb's table, derived via immunoSEQ multiplex PCR, lists solely in-frame clones and lacks some. The table lists about 62,000 clones, 60% to 85% of them singletons. The CDR3 consists of 12 residues. The trim removed 7 bases at V and 6 bases at J, leaving 6 bases unmatched. Germline CDR1 GTSNPN, CDR2 SVGIG (reference sequence). Documented time point: blood 4 weeks post-SBRT, at nephrectomy. Treatment of the sample: 15 Gy SBRT to primary tumor, nephrectomy 4 weeks later. Nephrectomy followed 15 Gy stereotactic body radiation by 4 weeks. Blood was sampled at baseline, 2 weeks and 4 weeks after SBRT. Clear cell pathology was present in this patient's renal cell carcinoma. Study observations and caveats: In blood, top tumor clones expanded by 2 weeks, shrinking by 4.

This chain links TRBV30 with TRBJ1-2; 9 bases agree with TRBD1. The receptor comes from a man aged 55 to 70 with renal cell carcinoma. The specimen was blood, collected from a patient whose treatment included radiotherapy and nephrectomy. The CDR3 DNA sequence: TGTGCCTCCACAACAGGGGGCGATGGCTACACCTTC. As protein: CASTTGGDGYTF.